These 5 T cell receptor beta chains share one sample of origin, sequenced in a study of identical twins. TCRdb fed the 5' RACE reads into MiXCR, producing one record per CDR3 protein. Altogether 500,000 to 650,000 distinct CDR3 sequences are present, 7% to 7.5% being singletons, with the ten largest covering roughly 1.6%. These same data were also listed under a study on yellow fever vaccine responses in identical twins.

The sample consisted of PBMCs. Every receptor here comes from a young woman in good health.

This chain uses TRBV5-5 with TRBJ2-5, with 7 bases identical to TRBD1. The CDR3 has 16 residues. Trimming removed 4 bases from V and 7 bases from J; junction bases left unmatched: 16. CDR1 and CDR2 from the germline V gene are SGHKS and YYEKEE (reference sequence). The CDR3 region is CASSRNRQGPGGTQYF. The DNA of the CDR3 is TGTGCCAGCAGCCGAAATCGACAGGGCCCAGGGGGGACCCAGTACTTC.

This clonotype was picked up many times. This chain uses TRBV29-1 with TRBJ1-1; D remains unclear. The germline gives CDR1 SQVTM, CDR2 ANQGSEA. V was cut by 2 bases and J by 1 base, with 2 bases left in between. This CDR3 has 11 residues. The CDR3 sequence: CSVESNTEAFF. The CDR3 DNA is TGCAGCGTTGAATCGAACACTGAAGCTTTCTTT.

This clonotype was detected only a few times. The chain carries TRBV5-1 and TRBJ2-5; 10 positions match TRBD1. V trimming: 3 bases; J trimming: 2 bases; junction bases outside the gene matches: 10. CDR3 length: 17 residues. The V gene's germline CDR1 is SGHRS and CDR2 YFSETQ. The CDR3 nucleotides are TGCGCCAGCAGCTCGGCCAAGGGACAGGGGATACAAGAGACCCAGTACTTC. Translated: CASSSAKGQGIQETQYF.

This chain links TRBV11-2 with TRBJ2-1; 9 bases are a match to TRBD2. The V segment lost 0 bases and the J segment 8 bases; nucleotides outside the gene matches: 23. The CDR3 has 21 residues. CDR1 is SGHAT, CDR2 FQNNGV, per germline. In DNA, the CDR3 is TGTGCCAGCAGCTTAGAACCCCCGGGAGTAGCGGGGGCCCTGTCTCTGGATGAGCAGTTCTTC. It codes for CASSLEPPGVAGALSLDEQFF.

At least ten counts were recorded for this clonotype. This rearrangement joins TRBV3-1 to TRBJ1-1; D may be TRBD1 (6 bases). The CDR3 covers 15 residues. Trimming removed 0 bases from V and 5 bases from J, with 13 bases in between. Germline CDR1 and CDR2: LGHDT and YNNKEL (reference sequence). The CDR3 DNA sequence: TGTGCCAGCAGCCAAGATGTTGGCAGGGGAACTGAAGCTTTCTTT. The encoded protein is CASSQDVGRGTEAFF.